The source of this TCR beta chain is a study of OX40 agonist ivuxolimab in advanced cancers. The wider study: Every patient in dose escalation had hepatocellular carcinoma, melanoma, renal cell or head and neck cancer.

From germline, CDR1 is SGHTS and CDR2 YDEGEE. Trimming removed 6 bases from V and 0 bases from J; junction bases left unmatched: 8. CDR3 length: 15 residues. Sequencing used immunoSEQ multiplex PCR; TCRdb keeps in-frame clones, though not all of them. The sample lists about 33,000 clones; 74% were seen once. Sequences were derived from CD4+ or CD8+ T cells sorted from blood, sampled in a trial of the OX40 agonist ivuxolimab. The V gene is TRBV5-8, the J gene TRBJ1-1, with 7 nucleotides matching TRBD1. The origin of this receptor is an adult with an advanced solid tumor such as melanoma, head and neck, liver or kidney cancer. The CDR3 reads CASTGQARVNTEAFF. As DNA, the CDR3 is TGTGCCAGCACTGGACAGGCGAGGGTGAACACTGAAGCTTTCTTT.